This passage covers 5 T cell receptor beta chains from one sample sequenced in a study of OX40 agonist ivuxolimab in advanced cancers. Measured with immunoSEQ multiplex PCR; TCRdb has only the in-frame clones, and not every one. The table includes about 110,000 clones, about nine tenths detected once. The specimen comprised CD4+ or CD8+ T cells sorted from blood, sampled in a trial of the OX40 agonist ivuxolimab. The receptors come from an adult with an advanced solid tumor such as melanoma, head and neck, liver or kidney cancer.

The chain recombines TRBV7-2 with TRBJ1-2, with 7 bases that match TRBD1. Germline lookup yields CDR1 SGHTA and CDR2 FQGNSA. J gave up 4 bases and V 4 bases, and 3 bases lay outside the gene matches. This CDR3 has 13 amino acids. The CDR3 bases are TGTGCCAGCAGCTCACAGGGGACCTATGGCTACACCTTC. This gives the protein CASSSQGTYGYTF.

The V call is TRBV18, the J call TRBJ1-4; D perhaps matches TRBD1 (6 bases). Trimming stripped 1 base from V and 14 bases from J, with 17 bases between. CDR3 size: 14 residues. Germline V gives CDR1 KGHSH, CDR2 LQKENI. The DNA for the CDR3 is TGTGCCAGCTCACCACTTGAACGAGGGGGAAGGCTGTTTTTT. Residues: CASSPLERGGRLFF. Full variable domain (remainder filled in from reference TRBV18 and TRBJ1-4): NAGVMQNPRHLVRRRGQEARLRCSPMKGHSHVYWYRQLPEEGLKFMVYLQKENIIDESGMPKERFSAEFPKEGPSILRIQQVVRGDSAAYFCASSPLERGGRLFFGSGTQLSVL.

The rearrangement joins TRBV28 to TRBJ2-5, with D possibly TRBD1 on 6 matching bases. CDR1 and CDR2 from the germline V gene are MDHEN and SYDVKM. The length of the CDR3 is 14 residues. Trimming took off 6 bases at V and 4 bases at J, with 15 bases between the two ends. CDR3 residues: CASSPGDLAETQYF. As DNA, the CDR3 is TGTGCCAGCAGCCCAGGGGACCTAGCAGAGACCCAGTACTTC.

This rearrangement joins TRBV6-5 to TRBJ2-7; the match to TRBD1 covers 9 bases. Germline values: CDR1 MNHEY, CDR2 SVGAGI. CDR3 length: 15 residues. Trimming took 4 bases from V and 2 from J; bases not matched to a gene: 6. The CDR3 nucleotides are TGTGCCAGCAGTTCTCCGGGACAGGGTACCTACGAGCAGTACTTC. This sequence encodes CASSSPGQGTYEQYF.

J is TRBJ1-5 and V is TRBV10-3, with a possible D match to TRBD1 (6 bases). Germline CDR1 and CDR2: ENHRY and SYGVKD. Trimming shortened V by 4 bases and J by 5 bases, and 15 bases separated the two germline ends. The CDR3 is 15 amino acids. The chain's CDR3 is CAISGGRGKDQPQHF. The CDR3 DNA follows: TGTGCCATCAGTGGTGGCAGGGGAAAGGATCAGCCCCAGCATTTT.